These 14 T cell receptor beta chains were sequenced from one sample in a study of cytomegalovirus exposure and HLA in healthy donors. Vbeta (60) and Jbeta (13) primers were used in the PCR. Clones were read by immunoSEQ multiplex PCR, and TCRdb kept only the in-frame ones, dropping some. The data contain 30,000 or so clones, roughly 69% of them singletons. Sequencing used PBMCs. These receptors all stem from a man aged 50 to 59 in good health and CMV-seropositive.

The CDR3 DNA reads TGCGCCAGCAGCTTACAGCCTAATTCACCCCTCCACTTT. Translation gives CASSLQPNSPLHF. The rearrangement links TRBV5-1 to TRBJ1-6; the D is unclear. Trimming removed 2 bases at V and 6 bases at J, with 6 bases between. This CDR3 has 13 amino acids. Germline CDR1 SGHRS, CDR2 YFSETQ.

This clone was observed a handful of times. The chain has TRBV4-3 and TRBJ2-3; 7 bases map to TRBD2. Unmatched junction bases numbered 8, after V lost 2 bases and J lost 3 bases. Germline assignment: CDR1 LGHNA and CDR2 YSLEER. This CDR3 is 16 amino acids long. CDR3 amino acids: CASSQLSAGDTDTQYF. The CDR3 DNA reads as TGCGCCAGCAGCCAATTGAGTGCGGGAGATACAGATACGCAGTATTTT.

This chain uses TRBV30 with TRBJ1-2; D not certain. From germline, CDR1 is GTSNPN and CDR2 SVGIG (reference sequence). The V gene lost 4 bases and the J gene lost 8 bases, with 11 bases spanning the gap. The CDR3 spans 11 residues. The DNA of the CDR3 is TGTGCCTGGACCGAGGGAGGGGGCTACACCTTC. Its protein product is CAWTEGGGYTF.

The chain is built from TRBV7-2 and TRBJ1-1; D is unclear. The V and J ends lost 2 bases and 4 bases respectively, with 11 bases between them. Germline loops: CDR1 SGHTA, CDR2 FQGNSA. The CDR3 spans 14 residues. The chain's CDR3 is CASSLRRSGTEAFF. CDR3 in DNA: TGTGCCAGCAGCTTAAGGAGGAGTGGCACTGAAGCTTTCTTT.

The chain is built from TRBV18 and TRBJ1-3; 8 bases are a match to TRBD1. Germline V gene lookup returns CDR1 KGHSH and CDR2 LQKENI. V lost 3 bases, J lost 1 base, and 2 bases stayed unmatched. The CDR3 spans 15 residues. The CDR3 bases are TGTGCCAGCTCACCGACAGGGGAGTCTGGAAACACCATATATTTT. Encoded protein: CASSPTGESGNTIYF.

The gene calls are TRBV7-9 and TRBJ2-1, with TRBD2 as a possible D gene (6 bases). Trimming shortened V by 4 bases and J by 4 bases, and 14 bases separated the two germline ends. The germline CDR1 and CDR2 sequences are SEHNR and FQNEAQ (reference sequence). CDR3 length: 15 residues. CDR3 region: CASSSSLAPYNEQFF. The CDR3 nucleotides are TGTGCCAGCAGCTCCTCACTAGCTCCGTACAATGAGCAGTTCTTC. Supplemented by reference TRBV7-9 and TRBJ2-1, the full variable domain reads DTGVSQNPRHKITKRGQNVTFRCDPISEHNRLYWYRQTLGQGPEFLTYFQNEAQLEKSRLLSDRFSAERPKGSFSTLEIQRTEQGDSAMYLCASSSSLAPYNEQFFGPGTRLTVL.

This clone was seen just once. The J gene is TRBJ1-1, the V gene TRBV28; the D gene is possibly TRBD1 (5 bases). With 10 bases removed from V and 0 bases from J, the gap between germline ends came to 12 bases. Germline values: CDR1 MDHEN, CDR2 SYDVKM. The CDR3 is 13 amino acids. CDR3 in DNA: TGTGCCACTCAGGGAACGGTGAACACTGAAGCTTTCTTT. This translates into CATQGTVNTEAFF.

The rearrangement links TRBV7-8 to TRBJ2-5; D is perhaps TRBD2 (6 bases). Trimming shortened V by 4 bases and J by 4 bases, and 19 bases separated the two germline ends. Germline lookup yields CDR1 SGHVS and CDR2 FQNEAQ. This CDR3 has 16 residues. Here the CDR3 DNA reads TGTGCCAGCAGCTCCCGTTTGACGGACGGGGGAGAGACCCAGTACTTC. It is translated as CASSSRLTDGGETQYF.

The chain combines TRBV29-1 with TRBJ2-5; D perhaps matches TRBD1 (6 bases). This CDR3 contains 11 residues. CDR1 is SQVTM and CDR2 is ANQGSEA in the germline V gene. The germline V and J ends were trimmed by 4 bases and 5 bases, with 8 bases remaining between them. The chain's CDR3 is CSVAGEETQYF. CDR3 bases: TGCAGCGTTGCAGGGGAGGAGACCCAGTACTTC.

The V and J genes are TRBV6-5 and TRBJ2-7; 7 positions match TRBD1. Germline CDR1 reads MNHEY; CDR2 reads SVGAGI. The ends lost 2 bases at V and 4 bases at J; junction bases unmatched: 2. The CDR3 runs to 13 residues. The CDR3: CASSYDRDYEQYF. Written as DNA, the CDR3 is TGTGCCAGCAGTTACGACAGGGATTACGAGCAGTACTTC.

The V and J genes are TRBV6-1 and TRBJ1-2; D unclear. The CDR3 is 11 amino acids. Germline-derived CDR1 and CDR2 are MNHNS and SASEGT. The V end lost 1 base, the J end lost 6 bases, and 3 bases lay between the germline ends. The CDR3 DNA follows: TGTGCCAGCAGTGAAGGTAATGGCTACACCTTC. Its translation: CASSEGNGYTF.

This clone was seen a few times. The chain couples TRBV5-1 to TRBJ1-2; possibly TRBD1 for D (5 bases). The CDR3 is 13 amino acids. The V gene's germline CDR1 is SGHRS and CDR2 YFSETQ. V was clipped by 3 bases and J by 6 bases, with 12 bases between them. The CDR3 spells CASSSGGVDGYTF. Written as DNA, the CDR3 is TGCGCCAGCAGCTCGGGGGGGGTGGATGGCTACACCTTC.

This clone is a singleton in its sample. The rearrangement links TRBV9 to TRBJ1-4, with 7 bases identical to TRBD1. CDR3 length: 13 residues. CDR1 and CDR2 from the germline V gene are SGDLS and YYNGEE. J gave up 8 bases and V 3 bases, and 4 bases lay outside the gene matches. DNA for the CDR3: TGTGCCAGCAGCGGGACAGGTTCCGAAAAACTGTTTTTT. Translation gives CASSGTGSEKLFF.

This clone was observed a few times. The chain is built from TRBV27 and TRBJ2-1; TRBD2 aligns across 8 bases. In germline, CDR1 is MNHEY, CDR2 SMNVEV (reference sequence). V was pared by 6 bases and J by 4 bases, with 5 bases of the junction left unmatched. The length of the CDR3 is 14 residues. The CDR3 DNA reads TGTGCCAGCAGACTAAGCGGGGGATACAATGAGCAGTTCTTC. It is translated as CASRLSGGYNEQFF.